The text below deals with one TCR beta chain. Only a few counts were recorded for this clonotype. Its antigen remains undetermined. No base quality values were provided; no much bigger clone lies one nucleotide off. Sequencing relied on an Illumina HiSeq 1500. In TCRdb, the public reads were trimmed at Q25 with fastp and aligned with MiXCR, with productive beta chains retained. Rows are unified per CDR3 protein, each entry keeping the most common DNA and genes. This sample is represented by hundreds of thousands of distinct CDR3 sequences; 35% to 45% of them were singletons. Roughly 2.8% of the sample is held by the ten biggest clonotypes. After removal of 5 bases from V and 9 bases from J, the junction retains 11 bases not matched to a gene. CDR1 and CDR2, looked up from the germline V gene, are KGHDR and SFDVKD. The CDR3 holds 17 amino acids from the cysteine to the phenylalanine. Kept here is only the CDR3 DNA, which spans 51 bases and is read in frame from base 1.

The data stem from a study of T cell repertoires in cytomegalovirus infection (dated by TCRdb to the late 2010s). Regarding the study in general: Donor HLA type was relevant to the analysis, because carriage of CMV infection together with the matching HLA type was indicated by public TCR beta signatures. Study-wide findings and limitations: The ex vivo response was dominated by HLA-C-restricted CMV-specific TCR beta clonotypes, which also provided the single most frequent clonotype in two of eight donors. Carriers of CMV infection plus the relevant HLA type were discriminated by the cumulative frequency of public TCR beta family members in the study cohort and in an independent approximately 360-donor cohort.

The V gene is TRBV24-1 and the J gene is TRBJ2-1; 14 bases in between match TRBD2. Material: PBMCs. The receptor's source is a human donor in good health (CMV status not recorded). Some clones in this sample may be carry-over from other donors' samples. The CDR3 is CATSGGTSGGFQGEQFF. DNA sequence: TGTGCCACCAGTGGTGGGACTAGCGGGGGTTTTCAGGGTGAGCAGTTCTTC.